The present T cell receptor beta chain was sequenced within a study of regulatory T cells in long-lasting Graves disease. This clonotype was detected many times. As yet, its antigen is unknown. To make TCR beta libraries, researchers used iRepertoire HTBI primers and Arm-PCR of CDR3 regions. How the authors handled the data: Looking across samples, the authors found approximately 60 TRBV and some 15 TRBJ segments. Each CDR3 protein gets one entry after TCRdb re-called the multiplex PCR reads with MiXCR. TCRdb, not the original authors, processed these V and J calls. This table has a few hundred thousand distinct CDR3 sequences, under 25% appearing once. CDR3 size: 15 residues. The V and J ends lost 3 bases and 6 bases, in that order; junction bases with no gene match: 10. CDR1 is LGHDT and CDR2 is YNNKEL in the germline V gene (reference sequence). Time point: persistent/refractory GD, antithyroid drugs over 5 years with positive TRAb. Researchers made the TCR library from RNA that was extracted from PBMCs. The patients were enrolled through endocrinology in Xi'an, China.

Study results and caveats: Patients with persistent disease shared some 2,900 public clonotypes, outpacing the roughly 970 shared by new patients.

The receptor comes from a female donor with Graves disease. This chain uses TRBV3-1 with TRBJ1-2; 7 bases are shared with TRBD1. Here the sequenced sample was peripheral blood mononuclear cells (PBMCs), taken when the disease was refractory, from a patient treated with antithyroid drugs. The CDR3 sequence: CASSHASPGQNGYTF. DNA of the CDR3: TGTGCCAGCAGCCATGCATCACCGGGACAGAATGGCTACACCTTC.